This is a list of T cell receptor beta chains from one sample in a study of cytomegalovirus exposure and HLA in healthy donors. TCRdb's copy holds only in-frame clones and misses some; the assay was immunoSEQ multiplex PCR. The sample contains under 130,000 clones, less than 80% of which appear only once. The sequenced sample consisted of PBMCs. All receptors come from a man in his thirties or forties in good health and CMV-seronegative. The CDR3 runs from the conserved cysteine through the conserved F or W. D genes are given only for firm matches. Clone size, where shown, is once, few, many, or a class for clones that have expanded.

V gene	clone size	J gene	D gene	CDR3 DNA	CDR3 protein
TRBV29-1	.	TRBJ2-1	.	TGCAGCGTTCGAGACACCAATGAGCAGTTCTTC	CSVRDTNEQFF
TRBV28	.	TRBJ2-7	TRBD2	TGTGCCAGCAGTCCTCGGACTAGCAGGTACGAGCAGTACTTC	CASSPRTSRYEQYF
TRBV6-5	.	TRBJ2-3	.	TGTGCCAGCAGTTACGAGGGAAGACCAGATACGCAGTATTTT	CASSYEGRPDTQYF
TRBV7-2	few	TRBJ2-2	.	TGTGCCAGCAGCCCGGGGTTTCGGAACACCGGGGAGCTGTTTTTT	CASSPGFRNTGELFF
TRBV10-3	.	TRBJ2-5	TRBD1	TGTGCCACGACAGGGAACCAAGAGACCCAGTACTTC	CATTGNQETQYF
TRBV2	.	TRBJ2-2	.	TGTGCCAGCAGCCTAAAAGAGAACACCGGGGAGCTGTTTTTT	CASSLKENTGELFF
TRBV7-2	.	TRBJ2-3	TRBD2	TGTGCCAGCAGGGAAGCGGGGAGACGCACAGATACGCAGTATTTT	CASREAGRRTDTQYF
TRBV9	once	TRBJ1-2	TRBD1	TGTGCCAGCAGCGAGACAGGGTTTATTGGCTACACCTTC	CASSETGFIGYTF
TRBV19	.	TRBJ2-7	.	TGTGCCAGTAGTAGGGCTACCGAGCGGGTATACGAGCAGTACTTC	CASSRATERVYEQYF
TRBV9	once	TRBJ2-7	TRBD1	TGTGCCAGCAGCGAGGGATTAACAGGGGGCGCCCCCTACGAGCAGTACTTC	CASSEGLTGGAPYEQYF
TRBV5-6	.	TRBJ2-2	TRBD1	TGTGCCAGCACAACCCGGGACAGGGAGACCACTTTGGTACGCGGGGAGCTGTTTTTT	CASTTRDRETTLVRGELFF
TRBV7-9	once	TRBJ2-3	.	TGTGCCAGCAGCTCTACCCCTGGTAGCGGCTTCACAGATACGCAGTATTTT	CASSSTPGSGFTDTQYF
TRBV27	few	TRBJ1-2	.	TGTGCCAGCAGTTTATCCGGCACAGAATATGGCTACACCTTC	CASSLSGTEYGYTF
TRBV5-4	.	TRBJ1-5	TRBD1	TGTGCCAGCAGCCTGGACAGGGGGAATCAGCCCCAGCATTTT	CASSLDRGNQPQHF
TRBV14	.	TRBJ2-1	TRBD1	TGTGCCAGCAGCCAAGTGGGAGCGGGACAGGGCCCCTACAATGAGCAGTTCTTC	CASSQVGAGQGPYNEQFF
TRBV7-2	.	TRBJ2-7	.	TGTGCCAGCAGCCAGGCAAGGGGCTACGAGCAGTACTTC	CASSQARGYEQYF
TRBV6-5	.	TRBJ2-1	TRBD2	TGTGCCAGCAGTTACGGACTAGCGGCTAATGAGCAGTTCTTC	CASSYGLAANEQFF
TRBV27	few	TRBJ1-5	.	TGTGCCAGCAGTTTATCAGGGGTAGGGCAGCCCCAGCATTTT	CASSLSGVGQPQHF
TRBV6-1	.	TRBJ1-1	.	TGTGCCAGCAGTCTCGGGAGGGGGGGATGTGAAGCTTTCTTT	CASSLGRGGCEAFF
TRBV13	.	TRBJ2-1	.	TGTGCCAGCAGCGTCCAGGGCGGGGGCACCTACAATGAGCAGTTCTTC	CASSVQGGGTYNEQFF
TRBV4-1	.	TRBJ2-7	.	TGCGCCAGCAGCCAAGAGATGGGCGTGGGCTACGAGCAGTACTTC	CASSQEMGVGYEQYF
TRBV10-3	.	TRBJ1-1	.	TGTGCCATCAGTGCAAACAGGGTAACGAACACTGAAGCTTTCTTT	CAISANRVTNTEAFF
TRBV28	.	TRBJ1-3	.	TGTGCCAGCAGTGGGGGGGGGTTTAGCTCTGGAAACACCATATATTTT	CASSGGGFSSGNTIYF
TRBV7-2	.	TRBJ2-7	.	TGTGCCAGCAGCTTATGGGGCATCTCCTACGAGCAGTACTTC	CASSLWGISYEQYF
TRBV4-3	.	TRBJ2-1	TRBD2	TGCGCCAGCAGCCTTATCGGGACTAGTTACAATGAGCAGTTCTTC	CASSLIGTSYNEQFF
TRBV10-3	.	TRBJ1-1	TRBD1	TGTGCCATCAGCCAACAGGGGGGAGAGCTCACTGAAGCTTTCTTT	CAISQQGGELTEAFF
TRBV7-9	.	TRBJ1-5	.	TGTGCCAGCAGCTTGCGAGGGAATCAGCCCCAGCATTTT	CASSLRGNQPQHF
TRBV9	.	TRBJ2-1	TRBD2	TGTGCCAGCAGCGGGGAGGGATCCCCGTACAATGAGCAGTTCTTC	CASSGEGSPYNEQFF
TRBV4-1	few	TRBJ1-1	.	TGCGCCAGCACGCCGGGTAGGGGTATGCGGAACACTGAAGCTTTCTTT	CASTPGRGMRNTEAFF
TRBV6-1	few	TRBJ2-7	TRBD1	TGTGCCAGCAGTCGGGAGGACAGGGGTTACGAGCAGTACTTC	CASSREDRGYEQYF
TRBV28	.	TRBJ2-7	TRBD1	TGTGCCAGCAGCGGGACAGGGCAACTCGCTGACTACGAGCAGTACTTC	CASSGTGQLADYEQYF
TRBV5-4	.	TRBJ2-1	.	TGTGCCAGCAGCCTGTCAGGGGCTGGGTCCTACAATGAGCAGTTCTTC	CASSLSGAGSYNEQFF
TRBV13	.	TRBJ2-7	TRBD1	TGTGCCAGCAGCTCGCCCGGGACAGAATTCACCTACGAGCAGTACTTC	CASSSPGTEFTYEQYF
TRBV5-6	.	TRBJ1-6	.	TGTGCCAGCAGCTCAGAGACAGGTTTCGTACCCCTCCACTTT	CASSSETGFVPLHF
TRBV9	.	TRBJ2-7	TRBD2	TGTGCCAGCAGCCCGCGTCCTATAGCGGGGGGAACCTACGAGCAGTACTTC	CASSPRPIAGGTYEQYF
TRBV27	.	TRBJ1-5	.	TGTGCCAGCACCCCTTATCGCAATCAGCCCCAGCATTTT	CASTPYRNQPQHF
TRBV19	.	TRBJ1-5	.	TGTGCCAGTAGTAACCGACAGAACAATCAGCCCCAGCATTTT	CASSNRQNNQPQHF